This TCR beta chain was captured in a study of patients and donors after allogeneic stem cell transplantation (TCRdb year 2020). The library relied on RT-PCR. Sequencing was carried out with a NextSeq 550. TCRdb passed the public sequencing reads through fastp at Q25 and MiXCR, retaining productive beta sequences. A single entry per CDR3 protein holds the most common genes and DNA from its merged rows. A total of approximately 150,000 distinct CDR3 sequences appear in this sample, about two fifths of them only once. Roughly 50% of the sample is held by the ten biggest clonotypes. Its CDR3 holds 15 amino acids, cysteine through phenylalanine. The kept DNA is CDR3 alone, 45 bases in frame from the first base. V gives up 4 bases and J gives up 8 bases, and the segment between their germline ends measures 20 bases. Based on the germline V gene, the CDR1 and CDR2 sequences are MDHEN and SYDVKM. Notes on this clonotype: Its antigen is currently not known. Base qualities are missing; no much larger clone stands one base away.

The source material was blood, either unsorted or a sorted T cell fraction (not recorded which). The rearranged segments are TRBV28 and TRBJ1-2, with TRBD1 tentatively as D gene (5 bases match). The receptor's source is a human donor who was either an allogeneic HSCT recipient or a stem cell or donor lymphocyte infusion donor (not recorded which). It is not recorded whose cells these are; they may come from a transplant donor. The DNA is TGTGCCAGCAGTTCCGGGGCAAACATAACAAGAGGCTACACCTTC. Its translation is CASSSGANITRGYTF.